These T cell receptor beta chains were read from a single sample in a study of response to subunit inactivated influenza vaccine. A single record per CDR3 protein comes from TCRdb applying MiXCR to the RT-PCR reads. Here the sample spans about 620,000 distinct CDR3 sequences, about 11% being singletons. The source was PBMCs from blood, collected on the day of vaccination. The receptor set was obtained from a man in his fifties who received an inactivated influenza vaccine. Both conserved end residues are trimmed from each CDR3. Each record gives: V gene, CDR3 length, J gene, D gene, CDR3 protein. A D gene is named only where the DNA matches it firmly.

TRBV15	14	TRBJ2-1	-	ATSRPSERAYNEQF
TRBV15	14	TRBJ2-3	TRBD2	ATSRSSSGGDDTQY
TRBV30	10	TRBJ2-4	-	AWSQGRDIQY
TRBV29-1	11	TRBJ2-2	-	SAMEANTGELF
TRBV4-3	12	TRBJ2-3	-	ASSQDSQVSTQY
TRBV25-1	15	TRBJ1-3	-	ASSEAGPRTSGNTIY
TRBV6-5	12	TRBJ2-7	-	ASTLRMGSYEQY
TRBV3-1	11	TRBJ2-1	-	ASSRGGHNEQF
TRBV20-1	12	TRBJ2-1	TRBD2	SASAGEFYNEQF
TRBV6-1	13	TRBJ2-2	TRBD1	ASSRGQGSAGELF
TRBV12-3/TRBV12-4	12	TRBJ2-7	TRBD2	ASSSGGLFYEQY
TRBV12-3/TRBV12-4	15	TRBJ2-2	TRBD1	ASSRLWTGGDTGELF
TRBV20-1	12	TRBJ2-1	TRBD2	SAAAGDPYNEQF
TRBV4-3	14	TRBJ2-3	TRBD1	ASSQEDRGATDTQY
TRBV5-1	13	TRBJ2-7	-	ASSRNRDGSYEQY
TRBV2	10	TRBJ1-1	-	ASDGGPTEAF
TRBV7-8	16	TRBJ2-3	TRBD2	ASSLAPSLAGAADTQY
TRBV7-2	13	TRBJ2-7	TRBD2	ASSVGLAGIYEQY
TRBV7-2	9	TRBJ1-2	-	ASSSDNGYT
TRBV15	12	TRBJ1-1	-	ATSRERAQGLAF
TRBV19	15	TRBJ2-3	-	ASITVKVHLSTDTQY
TRBV5-5	14	TRBJ2-3	-	ASSLTSGGSTDTQY
TRBV11-2	10	TRBJ2-7	-	ASSPPRGGKA
TRBV4-2	12	TRBJ2-5	-	ASSQDERVGTQY
TRBV5-1	12	TRBJ1-1	TRBD1	ASSSRTGNTEAF
TRBV3-1	13	TRBJ2-1	TRBD2	ASSQVAGGPHEQF
TRBV11-2	11	TRBJ2-5	-	ASSLGAVETQY
TRBV10-3	10	TRBJ2-2	TRBD1	AIRGGPGELF
TRBV29-1	11	TRBJ2-2	-	SVASTNTGELF
TRBV28	13	TRBJ2-3	TRBD2	ASSSRTSGTDTQY
TRBV27	13	TRBJ2-2	-	ASSLFSQGAGELF
TRBV6-2/TRBV6-3	11	TRBJ2-3	-	ASSRYSTDTQY
TRBV6-2/TRBV6-3	11	TRBJ2-1	TRBD1	ATWGQSKNEQF
TRBV12-3/TRBV12-4	12	TRBJ2-3	TRBD1	ASSLVTGGDTQY
TRBV28	9	TRBJ2-1	-	ASSPMTEQF
TRBV29-1	12	TRBJ1-2	-	SVVRQEPNYGYT
TRBV7-2	14	TRBJ2-6	-	ASSLARVSGANVLT
TRBV28	13	TRBJ2-7	TRBD1	ASSPPGQGWWEQY
TRBV5-1	11	TRBJ2-2	-	ASTQFNTGELF
TRBV4-2	14	TRBJ2-7	-	ASSQGTLRYVYEQY
TRBV2	13	TRBJ2-3	-	ASSGEGISTDTQY
TRBV20-1	12	TRBJ2-5	TRBD1	SASSGTVQETQY
TRBV6-4	11	TRBJ1-2	-	ASREHAYYGYT
TRBV7-8	14	TRBJ2-5	TRBD2	ASSIELAGGQETQY
TRBV7-2	13	TRBJ2-3	TRBD2	ASSFSGRRTDTQY
TRBV24-1	17	TRBJ2-1	TRBD2	ATSDSPGLAALSYNEQF
TRBV4-1	12	TRBJ2-1	-	ASSIHSADNEQF
TRBV7-2	11	TRBJ2-7	-	ASSLTGPHEQY
TRBV12-3/TRBV12-4	12	TRBJ2-1	TRBD2	ATQGLADYNEQF
TRBV24-1	16	TRBJ2-3	TRBD2	ATGPSPQTSGSTDTQY
TRBV11-2	18	TRBJ2-5	TRBD2	ASSLGTLQSERGGRETQY
TRBV5-6	12	TRBJ2-2	-	ASSLRSLTGELF
TRBV4-3	14	TRBJ1-6	-	ASSQAPGGINSPLH
TRBV4-3	17	TRBJ2-6	-	ASSQDEGDPYSGANVLT
TRBV19	13	TRBJ1-1	-	ASRPGLGRGTEAF
TRBV28	13	TRBJ2-1	-	ASKTGHSSYNEQF